The 22 T cell receptor beta chains reported below all come from one sample, sequenced in a study of T cells in Graves' hyperthyroidism and ophthalmopathy. Amplification of TCR beta CDR3 regions used RNA as the template. A set of HTBI primers served as the primers for a first-round RT-PCR of the TCR CDR3. One entry per CDR3 protein results from TCRdb running MiXCR on the multiplex PCR reads. Of under 600,000 distinct CDR3 sequences in the sample, more than 15% were seen once. The sequenced sample consisted of blood. These receptors all stem from a woman in her thirties or forties with Graves' ophthalmopathy.

The sample holds a few counts of this clonotype. This chain connects TRBV3-1 to TRBJ1-6, with 9 bases fitting TRBD1. CDR3 length: 17 residues. The V gene's germline CDR1 is LGHDT and CDR2 YNNKEL (reference sequence). Losses at the gene ends were 6 bases for V and 4 bases for J; bases not matched to a gene: 10. The CDR3 sequence: CASRRTGDLLYNSPLHF. Here the CDR3 DNA reads TGTGCCAGCAGACGGACAGGGGACCTTCTTTATAATTCACCCCTCCACTTT.

This clonotype was seen only a few times. At one boundary the junction diverges from the germline segment, which might be a read error. The gene calls are TRBV18 and TRBJ2-5; 7 bases fit TRBD2. The CDR3 consists of 14 residues. Looked up from germline, CDR1 is KGHSH and CDR2 is LQKENI. CDR3 loop: CASSPPGLAVPPDF. CDR3 in DNA: TGTGCCAGCTCACCACCGGGCCTAGCGGTCCCCCCGGACTTC.

The chain employs TRBV30 and TRBJ2-3; D not certain. CDR1 and CDR2 from the germline V gene are GTSNPN and SVGIG (reference sequence). The CDR3 spans 14 residues. V was cut by 2 bases and J by 0 bases, with 9 bases left in between. The CDR3 bases are TGTGCCTGGAGTATGGGCTCGAGCACAGATACGCAGTATTTT. This translates into CAWSMGSSTDTQYF.

Regarding this clonotype: A much larger clone differs by one base, so this may be a read error. The chain recombines TRBV20-1 with TRBJ2-7; the D gene is possibly TRBD2 (6 bases). From germline, CDR1 is DFQATT and CDR2 SNEGSKA (reference sequence). This CDR3 spans 13 amino acids. V dropped 1 base and J dropped 5 bases, with 12 bases sitting between them. This CDR3 reads CSARVPGRDEQYF. The CDR3 nucleotides read TGCAGTGCTAGAGTTCCCGGGAGAGACGAGCAGTACTTC.

This clonotype has a handful of counts. The rearrangement links TRBV11-3 to TRBJ2-3; TRBD2 might be the D (7 bases). The CDR3 has 16 amino acids. Germline CDR1 reads SGHNT; CDR2 reads YENEEA. Trimming left V 2 bases short and J 0 bases short, with 12 bases between. As DNA, the CDR3 is TGTGCCAGCAGCTTATCCGGGGGGCTGAGCACAGATACGCAGTATTTT. As protein: CASSLSGGLSTDTQYF.

The table lists this clonotype with a few counts. The rearrangement uses TRBV5-1 and TRBJ2-1; D may be TRBD2 (6 bases). The germline V gene has CDR1 SGHRS and CDR2 YFSETQ. With 2 bases removed from V and 7 bases from J, the gap between germline ends came to 16 bases. The CDR3 covers 15 residues. This chain's CDR3 is CASSFMSGVGNEQFF. For the CDR3, the DNA is TGCGCCAGCAGCTTTATGTCGGGGGTAGGAAATGAGCAGTTCTTC.

This clonotype was seen a handful of times. The chain is built from TRBV20-1 and TRBJ1-4; 7 bases match TRBD1. This CDR3 region has 14 residues. Germline V gene sequence: CDR1 DFQATT, CDR2 SNEGSKA (reference sequence). J lost 5 bases, V lost 5 bases, and 8 bases had no gene match. The CDR3 is CSAARGTDNEKLFF. The CDR3, as DNA: TGCAGTGCTGCCCGAGGGACAGACAATGAAAAACTGTTTTTT.

This chain uses TRBV6-2 or TRBV6-3 with TRBJ2-3; 9 bases map to TRBD1. CDR3 length equals 15 residues. Looked up from germline, CDR1 is MNHEY and CDR2 is SVGEGT. With 7 bases clipped from V and 4 bases from J, the junction kept 9 bases outside the gene matches. Here the CDR3 reads CASTQDRGGSDTQYF. The DNA of the CDR3 is TGTGCCAGCACCCAGGACAGGGGAGGGTCAGATACGCAGTATTTT.

There are a few counts of this clonotype. The V gene is TRBV6-2 or TRBV6-3, the J gene TRBJ1-2; D is unresolved. V lost 7 bases and J 5 bases, leaving 14 bases between the germline ends. Germline CDR1 reads MNHEY; CDR2 reads SVGEGT. This CDR3 region has 13 residues. CDR3 nucleotides: TGTGCCAGCACCTCGGGCGGCGGATATGGCTACACCTTC. As protein: CASTSGGGYGYTF.

This chain uses TRBV9 with TRBJ2-1, with 11 bases that match TRBD1. Germline CDR1 reads SGDLS; CDR2 reads YYNGEE. The CDR3 covers 16 residues. V was clipped by 3 bases and J by 1 base; unmatched bases: 3. CDR3 bases: TGTGCCAGCAGCGGAGGACAGGGGGCTTCCTACAATGAGCAGTTCTTC. It is translated as CASSGGQGASYNEQFF. Variable domain in full (rest from reference TRBV9 and TRBJ2-1): DSGVTQTPKHLITATGQRVTLRCSPRSGDLSVYWYQQSLDQGLQFLIQYYNGEERAKGNILERFSAQQFPDLHSELNLSSLELGDSALYFCASSGGQGASYNEQFFGPGTRLTVL.

CDR3 in DNA: TGCAGCGTCAAGGGTGGCAGGGGAAGGGCAGATACGCAGTATTTT. This codes for CSVKGGRGRADTQYF. J is TRBJ2-3 and V is TRBV29-1; possible D gene TRBD1, 6 bases. This CDR3 region has 15 residues. In germline, CDR1 is SQVTM, CDR2 ANQGSEA. V was shortened by 6 bases and J by 4 bases, with 20 bases between the two germline ends.

This clonotype was counted only a few times. The rearrangement links TRBV5-6 to TRBJ1-6; D perhaps matches TRBD1 (6 bases). V was pared by 1 base and J by 7 bases, with 12 bases between. CDR1 is SGHDT and CDR2 is YYEEEE in the germline V gene. This CDR3 comprises 15 residues. The CDR3 DNA is TGTGCCAGCAGCTTGATTGGACAGAACAATTCACCCCTCCACTTT. This sequence encodes CASSLIGQNNSPLHF.

This clonotype was seen a few times. The chain carries TRBV6-2 or TRBV6-3 and TRBJ2-7; weak D call: TRBD1 (6 bases). Germline values: CDR1 MNHEY, CDR2 SVGEGT. V was clipped by 5 bases and J by 1 base, with 15 bases between them. This CDR3 has 15 amino acids. The CDR3 DNA follows: TGTGCCAGCAGTACCCAGGACAGCCCATCCTACGAGCAGTACTTC. Encoded protein: CASSTQDSPSYEQYF.

This clonotype was observed a few times. This chain links TRBV12-3 or TRBV12-4 with TRBJ2-7; D gene unclear. The CDR3 contains 12 residues. V lost 6 bases and J lost 6, with 12 bases in between. The CDR3 nucleotides are TGTGCCAGCAGCCCCGGTGGATCCGAGCAGTACTTC. This sequence encodes CASSPGGSEQYF.

The chain is built from TRBV27 and TRBJ2-1; TRBD1 is a possible D gene (6 bases). Trimming cost V 5 bases and J 9 bases, with 20 bases left between them. The germline V gene has CDR1 MNHEY and CDR2 SMNVEV (reference sequence). The CDR3 runs to 15 residues. The CDR3 nucleotides read TGTGCCAGCAGTCCCTCCAAGGGGGTAAGGAGTGAGCAGTTCTTC. Protein product: CASSPSKGVRSEQFF.

There are a few counts of this clonotype. The chain employs TRBV5-4 and TRBJ2-5; 12 bases map to TRBD2. Unmatched junction bases numbered 8, after V lost 4 bases and J lost 4 bases. Germline V CDR1 and CDR2: SGHNT, YYREEE (reference sequence). The CDR3 extends over 16 amino acids. The CDR3 nucleotides read TGTGCCAGCAGCCCCCGGACTAGCGGGGAGCTAGAGACCCAGTACTTC. Amino acid sequence: CASSPRTSGELETQYF.

Only a few counts were recorded for this clonotype. The chain recombines TRBV2 with TRBJ2-5, with D unclear. Germline V gene lookup returns CDR1 SNHLY and CDR2 FYNNEI. The CDR3 is 14 residues long. V lost 3 bases, J lost 0 bases, and 8 bases lay in between. The CDR3 DNA sequence: TGTGCCAGCAGTGACCTGCGGAACCAAGAGACCCAGTACTTC. Translation: CASSDLRNQETQYF.

There are many counts of this clonotype. This rearrangement joins TRBV5-1 to TRBJ2-1, with D uncertain. CDR1 and CDR2 (germline): SGHRS, YFSETQ. V lost 2 bases and J lost 4, with 10 bases in between. The CDR3 sequence is 14 residues long. CDR3 region: CASSFGPAYNEQFF. The CDR3 DNA follows: TGCGCCAGCAGCTTTGGACCAGCTTACAATGAGCAGTTCTTC. Supplemented by reference TRBV5-1 and TRBJ2-1, the full variable domain reads KAGVTQTPRYLIKTRGQQVTLSCSPISGHRSVSWYQQTPGQGLQFLFEYFSETQRNKGNFPGRFSGRQFSNSRSEMNVSTLELGDSALYLCASSFGPAYNEQFFGPGTRLTVL.

This clonotype was recorded many times. The chain carries TRBV5-1 and TRBJ2-3; perhaps TRBD2 as D (6 bases). CDR3 length equals 18 residues. V was pared by 0 bases and J by 3 bases, with 20 bases between. Germline V gene lookup returns CDR1 SGHRS and CDR2 YFSETQ. The DNA for the CDR3 is TGCGCCAGCAGCTTGGCCGGCGTGTTACACGGAGGGACAGATACGCAGTATTTT. As protein: CASSLAGVLHGGTDTQYF.

This clonotype showed up many times. The V call is TRBV6-1, the J call TRBJ2-1, with D maybe TRBD2 (6 bases). Between the trimmed V and J ends, which lost 3 bases and 1 base, there was a span of 16 bases. Germline CDR1 is MNHNS and CDR2 is SASEGT. This CDR3 is built from 17 residues. The DNA for the CDR3 is TGTGCCAGCAGTGACGACGCGGGACCCCTTTCCTACAATGAGCAGTTCTTC. This gives the protein CASSDDAGPLSYNEQFF.

This clonotype was detected a few times. CDR3 amino acids: CSETTGFSFRGPDTQYF. DNA of the CDR3: TGCAGTGAAACGACGGGGTTTAGCTTTCGGGGCCCAGATACGCAGTATTTT. V gene TRBV20-1 combines with J gene TRBJ2-3; D is possibly TRBD1 or TRBD2 (5 bases each). Germline V lookup: CDR1 DFQATT, CDR2 SNEGSKA (reference sequence). V was clipped by 7 bases and J by 4 bases, with 27 bases between them. This CDR3 has 17 amino acids.

This clonotype was recorded at least ten times. J is TRBJ1-5 and V is TRBV11-2; D call uncertain. Trimming removed 0 bases from V and 7 bases from J, with 7 bases in between. CDR1 SGHAT and CDR2 FQNNGV come from the germline V gene. This CDR3 comprises 13 residues. The CDR3 DNA is TGTGCCAGCAGCTTAGATATCAGGCAGCCCCAGCATTTT. Protein sequence: CASSLDIRQPQHF.